This paragraph reports one TCR beta chain. The germline gives CDR1 SGHTA, CDR2 FQGNSA. CDR3 length: 17 residues. V lost 4 bases to trimming and J lost 7 bases; unmatched junction nucleotides: 8. The sample comes from a study of blood T cell repertoires in COVID-19. Background on the study: The analysed material was cDNA or gDNA that came from T cells, B-cell-depleted T cells, or PBMCs.

Original handling: The assay estimated nucleated cells by amplifying reference gene primers. Some clones are missing from TCRdb's copy, which holds only in-frame ones; the method was immunoSEQ multiplex PCR. V, J and clone size are taken as reported in that table, and D and trimming were inferred from the DNA itself. Of 150,000 to 200,000 clones in the sample, more than 90% are singletons; the top ten hold 15% to 20%. This chain joins TRBV7-2 and TRBJ2-1, with 15 bases lining up with TRBD2. The clonotype was recovered from a man in his fifties or sixties with active or convalescent COVID-19. Sequenced sample: peripheral blood. CDR3 coding DNA: TGTGCCAGCAGCTCAAACCACGGGACTAGCGGGAGGAATGAGCAGTTCTTC. Its translation: CASSSNHGTSGRNEQFF.